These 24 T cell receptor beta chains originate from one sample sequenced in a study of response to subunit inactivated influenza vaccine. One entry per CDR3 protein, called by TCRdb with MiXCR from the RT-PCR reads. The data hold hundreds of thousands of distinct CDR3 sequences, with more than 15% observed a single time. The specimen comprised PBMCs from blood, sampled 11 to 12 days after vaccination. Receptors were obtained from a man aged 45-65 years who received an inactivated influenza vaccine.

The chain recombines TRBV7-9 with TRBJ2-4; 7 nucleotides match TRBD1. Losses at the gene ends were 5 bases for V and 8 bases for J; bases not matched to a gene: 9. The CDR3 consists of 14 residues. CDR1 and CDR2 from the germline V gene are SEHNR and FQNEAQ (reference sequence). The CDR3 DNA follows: TGTGCCAGCAGCCCACAGGGGTGGTTGGACATTCAGTACTTC. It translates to CASSPQGWLDIQYF.

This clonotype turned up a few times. CDR3 in amino acids: CSARDHAGFNVLTF. In DNA, the CDR3 is TGCAGTGCTAGAGATCACGCGGGCTTCAACGTCCTGACTTTC. This sequence joins TRBV20-1 and TRBJ2-6, with D possibly TRBD2 on 5 matching bases. Trimming pared 0 bases from V and 9 bases from J, leaving 12 bases between. The CDR3 runs 14 residues. The germline CDR1 and CDR2 sequences are DFQATT and SNEGSKA (reference sequence).

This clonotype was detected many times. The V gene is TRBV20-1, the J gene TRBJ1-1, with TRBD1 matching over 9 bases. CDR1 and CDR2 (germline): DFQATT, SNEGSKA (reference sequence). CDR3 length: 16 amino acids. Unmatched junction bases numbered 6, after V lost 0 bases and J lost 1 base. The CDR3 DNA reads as TGCAGTGCTAGAGATTACAGGGGGCGACGGAACACTGAAGCTTTCTTT. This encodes CSARDYRGRRNTEAFF.

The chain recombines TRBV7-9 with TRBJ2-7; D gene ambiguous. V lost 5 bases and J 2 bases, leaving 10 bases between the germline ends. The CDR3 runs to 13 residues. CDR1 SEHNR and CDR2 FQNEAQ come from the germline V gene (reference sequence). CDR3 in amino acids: CASSQSPTYEQYF. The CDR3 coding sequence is TGTGCCAGCAGCCAGTCGCCAACCTACGAGCAGTACTTC.

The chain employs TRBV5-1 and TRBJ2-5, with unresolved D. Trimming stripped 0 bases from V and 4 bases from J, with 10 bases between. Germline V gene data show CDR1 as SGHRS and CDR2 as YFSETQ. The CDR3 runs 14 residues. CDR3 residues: CASSLGSSLETQYF. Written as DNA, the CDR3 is TGCGCCAGCAGCTTGGGGTCCTCCCTAGAGACCCAGTACTTC.

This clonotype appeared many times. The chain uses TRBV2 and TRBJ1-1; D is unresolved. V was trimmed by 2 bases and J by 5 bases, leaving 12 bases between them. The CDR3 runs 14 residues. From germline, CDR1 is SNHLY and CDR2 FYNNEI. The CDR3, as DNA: TGTGCCAGCAGTGAACCAGTGGTGGGGACTGAAGCTTTCTTT. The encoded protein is CASSEPVVGTEAFF.

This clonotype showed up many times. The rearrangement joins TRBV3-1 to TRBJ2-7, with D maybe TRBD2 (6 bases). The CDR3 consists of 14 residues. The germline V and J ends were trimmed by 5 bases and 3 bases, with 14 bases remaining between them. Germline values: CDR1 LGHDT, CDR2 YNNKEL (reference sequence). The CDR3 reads CASSFGRGSYEQYF. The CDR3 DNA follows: TGTGCCAGCAGCTTCGGCCGGGGGAGCTACGAGCAGTACTTC.

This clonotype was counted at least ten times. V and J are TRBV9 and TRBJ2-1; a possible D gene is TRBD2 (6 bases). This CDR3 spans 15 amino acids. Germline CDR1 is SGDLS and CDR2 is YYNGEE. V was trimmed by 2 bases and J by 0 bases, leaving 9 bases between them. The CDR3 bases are TGTGCCAGCAGCGTCCGGGACTCCTCCTACAATGAGCAGTTCTTC. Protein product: CASSVRDSSYNEQFF. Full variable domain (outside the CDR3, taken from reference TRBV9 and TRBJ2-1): DSGVTQTPKHLITATGQRVTLRCSPRSGDLSVYWYQQSLDQGLQFLIQYYNGEERAKGNILERFSAQQFPDLHSELNLSSLELGDSALYFCASSVRDSSYNEQFFGPGTRLTVL.

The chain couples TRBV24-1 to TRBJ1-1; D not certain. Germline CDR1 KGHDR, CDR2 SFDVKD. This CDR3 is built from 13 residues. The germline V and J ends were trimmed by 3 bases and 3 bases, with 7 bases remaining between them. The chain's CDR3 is CATSDRGDTEAFF. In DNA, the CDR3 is TGTGCCACCAGTGATCGCGGTGACACTGAAGCTTTCTTT.

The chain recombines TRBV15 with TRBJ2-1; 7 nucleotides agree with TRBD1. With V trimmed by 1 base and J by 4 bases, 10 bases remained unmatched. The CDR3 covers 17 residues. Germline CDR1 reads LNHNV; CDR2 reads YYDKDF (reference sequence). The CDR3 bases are TGTGCCACCAGCAGAGCTCCAGACAGGGTACTGTACAATGAGCAGTTCTTC. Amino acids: CATSRAPDRVLYNEQFF.

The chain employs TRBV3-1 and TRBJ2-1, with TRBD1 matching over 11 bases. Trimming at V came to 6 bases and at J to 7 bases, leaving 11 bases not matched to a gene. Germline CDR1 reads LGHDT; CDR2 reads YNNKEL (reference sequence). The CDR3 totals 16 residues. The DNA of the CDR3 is TGTGCCAGCAGTCCAACGTTCCGGGACAGGGGGAATGAGCAGTTCTTC. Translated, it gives CASSPTFRDRGNEQFF.

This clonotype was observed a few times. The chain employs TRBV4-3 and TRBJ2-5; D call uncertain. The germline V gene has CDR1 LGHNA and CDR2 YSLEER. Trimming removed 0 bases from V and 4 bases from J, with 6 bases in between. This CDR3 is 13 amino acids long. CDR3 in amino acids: CASSQERLETQYF. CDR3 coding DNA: TGCGCCAGCAGCCAAGAGCGGCTAGAGACCCAGTACTTC.

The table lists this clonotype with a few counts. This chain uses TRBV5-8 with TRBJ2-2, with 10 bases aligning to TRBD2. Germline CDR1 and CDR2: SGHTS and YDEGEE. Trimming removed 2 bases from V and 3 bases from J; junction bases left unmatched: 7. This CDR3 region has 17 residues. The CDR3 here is CASSFLPGLADTGELFF. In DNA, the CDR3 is TGTGCCAGCAGCTTTTTACCAGGACTAGCGGACACCGGGGAGCTGTTTTTT.

This chain's CDR3 is CASSLLITFYNEQFF. The CDR3 DNA follows: TGTGCCAGCAGCTTATTAATCACGTTCTACAATGAGCAGTTCTTC. The V gene is TRBV7-2, the J gene TRBJ2-1; D remains unclear. V was trimmed by 2 bases and J by 3 bases, leaving 11 bases between them. Germline CDR1 is SGHTA and CDR2 is FQGNSA. The CDR3 spans 15 residues.

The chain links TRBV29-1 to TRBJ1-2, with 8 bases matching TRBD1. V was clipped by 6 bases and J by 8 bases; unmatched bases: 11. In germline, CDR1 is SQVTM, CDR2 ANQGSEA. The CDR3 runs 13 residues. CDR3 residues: CSVDRGAGEGYTF. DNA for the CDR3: TGCAGCGTCGACAGGGGCGCCGGTGAGGGCTACACCTTC.

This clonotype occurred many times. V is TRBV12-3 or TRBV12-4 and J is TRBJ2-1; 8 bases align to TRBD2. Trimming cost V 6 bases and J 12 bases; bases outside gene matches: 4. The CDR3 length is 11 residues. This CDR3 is CASSSAGVQFF. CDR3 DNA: TGTGCCAGCAGCTCAGCGGGAGTGCAGTTCTTC.

CDR3 bases: TGTGCCAGCAGCCAGGCTGGACGGCTGTACCAAGAGACCCAGTACTTC. Translating gives CASSQAGRLYQETQYF. The chain uses TRBV3-1 and TRBJ2-5; no clear D gene. CDR3 size: 16 residues. CDR1 LGHDT and CDR2 YNNKEL come from the germline V gene (reference sequence). Deletions cut 3 bases from V and 0 bases from J, with 14 bases between.

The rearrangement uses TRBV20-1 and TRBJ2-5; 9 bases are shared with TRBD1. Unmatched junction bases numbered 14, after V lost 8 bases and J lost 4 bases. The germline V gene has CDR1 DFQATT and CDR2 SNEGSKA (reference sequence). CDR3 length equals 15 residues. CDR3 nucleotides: TGCAGTACACTGCAGTGGGACAGGGTTTTAGAGACCCAGTACTTC. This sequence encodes CSTLQWDRVLETQYF.

The CDR3 is CASSQLAGKQYF. Here the CDR3 DNA reads TGTGCCAGCAGCCAATTAGCGGGGAAGCAGTATTTT. The V gene is TRBV3-1, the J gene TRBJ2-3, with 8 bases identical to TRBD2. Germline V gene data show CDR1 as LGHDT and CDR2 as YNNKEL (reference sequence). V gave up 2 bases and J gave up 11 bases; unmatched junction bases: 3. The CDR3 contains 12 residues.

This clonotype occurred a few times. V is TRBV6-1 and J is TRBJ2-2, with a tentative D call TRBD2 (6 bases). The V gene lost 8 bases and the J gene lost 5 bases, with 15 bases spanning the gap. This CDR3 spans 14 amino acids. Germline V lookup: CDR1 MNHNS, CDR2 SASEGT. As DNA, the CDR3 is TGTGCCAGCTTGGGTCAGGGAGGAACCGGGGAGCTGTTTTTT. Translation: CASLGQGGTGELFF.

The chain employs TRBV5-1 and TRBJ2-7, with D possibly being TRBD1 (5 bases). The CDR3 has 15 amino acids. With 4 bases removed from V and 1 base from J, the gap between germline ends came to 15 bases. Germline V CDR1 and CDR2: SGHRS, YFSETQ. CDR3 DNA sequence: TGCGCCAGCAGCCCCGACAGCAGCCTTTCCTACGAGCAGTACTTC. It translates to CASSPDSSLSYEQYF.

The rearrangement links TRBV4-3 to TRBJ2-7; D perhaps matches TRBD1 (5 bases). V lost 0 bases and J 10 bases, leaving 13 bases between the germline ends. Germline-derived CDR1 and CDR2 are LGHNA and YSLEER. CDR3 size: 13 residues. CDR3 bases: TGCGCCAGCAGCCAAGATCCCATCAGGGTCCAGTACTTC. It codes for CASSQDPIRVQYF.

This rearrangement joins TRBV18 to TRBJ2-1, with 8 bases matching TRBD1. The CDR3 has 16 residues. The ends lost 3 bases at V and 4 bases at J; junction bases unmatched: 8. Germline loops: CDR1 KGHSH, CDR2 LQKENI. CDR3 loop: CASSPPTGGSYNEQFF. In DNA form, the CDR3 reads TGTGCCAGCTCACCTCCCACAGGGGGTTCTTACAATGAGCAGTTCTTC.

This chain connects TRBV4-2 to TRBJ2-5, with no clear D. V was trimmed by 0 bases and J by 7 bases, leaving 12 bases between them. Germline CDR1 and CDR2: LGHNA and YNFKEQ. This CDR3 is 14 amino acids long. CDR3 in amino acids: CASSQEGWEGTQYF. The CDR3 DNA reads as TGTGCCAGCAGCCAAGAGGGGTGGGAAGGGACCCAGTACTTC.